These 13 T cell receptor beta chains were all obtained from the same sample, sequenced in a study of T cells in Graves' hyperthyroidism and ophthalmopathy (dated by TCRdb to between 2019 and 2020). Library method: multiplex PCR. The listed sequencing device is Illumina HiSeq 2000. The TCR beta CDR3 regions were amplified from the RNA transcripts. The TCR CDR3 was subjected to a first round of RT-PCR using the HTBI primer set and the Qiagen OneStep RT-PCR kit. TCRdb applied fastp at Q25 and MiXCR to the public reads, then kept only in-frame beta chains. CDR3 protein sequences are deduplicated, and each keeps its most common genes and DNA. This sample is represented by more than 650,000 distinct CDR3 sequences; 12% to 15% of them were singletons. The ten largest clones add up to about 10% of the sample. The sample consisted of blood. These receptors were collected from a woman aged 18-35 years with Graves' hyperthyroidism.

This clonotype has at least ten counts. The V gene is TRBV6-1, the J gene TRBJ2-1; D remains unclear. The CDR3 spans 14 residues. Trimming cost V 6 bases and J 3 bases, with 12 bases left between them. The germline V gene has CDR1 MNHNS and CDR2 SASEGT. The CDR3 loop is CASRSRRVYNEQFF. CDR3 in DNA: TGTGCCAGCAGGAGCCGCCGCGTCTACAATGAGCAGTTCTTC.

This chain links TRBV5-5 with TRBJ2-1; perhaps D is TRBD1 or TRBD2 (5 bases each). V was trimmed by 2 bases and J by 8 bases, leaving 14 bases between them. The V gene's germline CDR1 is SGHKS and CDR2 YYEKEE (reference sequence). The CDR3 is 14 residues long. The CDR3 loop is CASSFWDGTYEQFF. The CDR3 DNA is TGTGCCAGCAGCTTTTGGGACGGAACCTATGAGCAGTTCTTC.

The chain is built from TRBV24-1 and TRBJ2-1; 12 bases fit TRBD2. V lost 1 base to trimming and J lost 6 bases; unmatched junction nucleotides: 3. This CDR3 region has 16 residues. The V gene's germline CDR1 is KGHDR and CDR2 SFDVKD. CDR3 sequence: CATSDFQTSGSNEQFF. The DNA of the CDR3 is TGTGCCACCAGTGATTTCCAGACTAGCGGGAGCAATGAGCAGTTCTTC.

This clonotype occurred many times. The chain links TRBV28 to TRBJ1-5, with D uncertain. The CDR3 is 15 amino acids. V was trimmed by 3 bases and J by 1 base, leaving 10 bases between them. Germline V gene sequence: CDR1 MDHEN, CDR2 SYDVKM. The CDR3, as DNA: TGTGCCAGCAGTTTGGCCACCTCAAGCAATCAGCCCCAGCATTTT. Its protein is CASSLATSSNQPQHF.

A few counts support this clonotype. J is TRBJ2-2 and V is TRBV29-1; TRBD1 might be the D (5 bases). The CDR3 extends over 15 amino acids. Germline CDR1 and CDR2: SQVTM and ANQGSEA. Trimming pared 6 bases from V and 7 bases from J, leaving 21 bases between. The chain's CDR3 is CSVVLGAGPNGELFF. The CDR3 bases are TGCAGCGTCGTCCTAGGGGCAGGTCCGAACGGGGAGCTGTTTTTT.

This clonotype appeared many times. The rearrangement uses TRBV20-1 and TRBJ2-7, with a weak D call TRBD2 (7 bases). CDR1 and CDR2 from the germline V gene are DFQATT and SNEGSKA (reference sequence). The CDR3 covers 14 residues. The V gene lost 6 bases and the J gene lost 0 bases, with 15 bases spanning the gap. The CDR3: CSARGGPSSYEQYF. For the CDR3, the DNA is TGCAGTGCCAGGGGAGGGCCGAGCTCCTACGAGCAGTACTTC.

This clonotype was seen more than once but under ten times. The genes are TRBV10-3 and TRBJ1-2; TRBD1 matches 7 bases. With 2 bases clipped from V and 8 bases from J, the junction kept 2 bases outside the gene matches. The CDR3 length is 12 residues. The germline V gene encodes CDR1 ENHRY and CDR2 SYGVKD. In DNA, the CDR3 is TGTGCCATCAGTGAGAGGGGGCGGGGCTACACCTTC. Protein sequence: CAISERGRGYTF.

The sample holds many counts of this clonotype. The chain joins TRBV5-1 to TRBJ2-7; 8 bases line up with TRBD1. Trimming cost V 5 bases and J 0 bases; bases outside gene matches: 10. The V gene's germline CDR1 is SGHRS and CDR2 YFSETQ. The CDR3 is 16 residues long. CDR3 region: CASRAGSGGFSYEQYF. The CDR3 nucleotides are TGCGCCAGCAGAGCCGGTTCAGGGGGCTTCTCCTACGAGCAGTACTTC.

This clonotype was counted at least ten times. This chain links TRBV25-1 with TRBJ2-7, with TRBD2 as a possible D gene (6 bases). This CDR3 has 12 residues. Germline V lookup: CDR1 MGHDK, CDR2 SYGVNS. The V gene lost 6 bases and the J gene lost 1 base, with 7 bases spanning the gap. The CDR3 DNA reads as TGTGCCAGCAGCGGGACTTCCTACGAGCAGTACTTC. Protein: CASSGTSYEQYF.

Many counts were recorded for this clonotype. This chain joins TRBV10-3 and TRBJ2-7; TRBD1 matches 9 bases. Germline lookup yields CDR1 ENHRY and CDR2 SYGVKD. CDR3 length equals 13 residues. J was trimmed by 4 bases and V by 6 bases; bases with no gene match: 4. CDR3 in amino acids: CAISQGTGYEQYF. CDR3 in DNA: TGTGCCATCAGCCAGGGGACAGGGTACGAGCAGTACTTC.

To note about this clonotype: A read error may be the cause here, since a much bigger clone is one base away. The chain uses TRBV29-1 and TRBJ2-7; D possibly uses TRBD1 or TRBD2 (6 bases each). The end of the DNA fits TRBJ2-1 better, so the J call may be wrong. CDR1 SQVTM and CDR2 ANQGSEA come from the germline V gene. This CDR3 spans 11 amino acids. The chain's CDR3 is CSVRGGYEQFF. Here the CDR3 DNA reads TGCAGCGTCCGAGGGGGGTACGAGCAGTTCTTC.

With regard to this clonotype: Germline is not matched at one junction end, which may reflect a read error. This chain connects TRBV11-2 to TRBJ2-2; D is uncertain. Germline V CDR1 and CDR2: SGHAT, FQNNGV. The CDR3 covers 15 residues. CDR3 in DNA: TGTGCTAGCAGCTTTACTACTGATCGCACCGGGGAGCTGTTTTTT. The encoded protein is CASSFTTDRTGELFF.

This clonotype was seen a handful of times. This sequence may be a read error, since a much larger clone differs from it by one base. No conserved phenylalanine or tryptophan is present at the end of the CDR3, so a read error is the likely explanation. The chain links TRBV6-1 to TRBJ2-7, with unresolved D. From germline, CDR1 is MNHNS and CDR2 SASEGT. The CDR3 spans 12 residues. Trimming removed 8 bases at V and 4 bases at J, with 12 bases between. The CDR3 DNA reads as TGTGCCAGCGCCGCGGACGGTTACGAGCAGTACCTC. Translated: CASAADGYEQYL.